Sequencing of this T cell receptor beta chain was carried out in a study of T cells in Graves' hyperthyroidism and ophthalmopathy. Regarding the study as a whole: Ophthalmopathy was model-predicted a median about 7.1 months pre-onset.

Regions amplified from RNA transcripts were the TCR beta CDR3 regions. The HTBI set primed first-round TCR CDR3 RT-PCR. TCRdb itself ran the multiplex PCR reads through MiXCR, one entry per CDR3 protein. Of 500,000 to 600,000 distinct CDR3 sequences detected, just under 20% appear once; the ten largest clones hold about half. This clonotype was counted between two and nine times. Its antigen is not known. Germline values: CDR1 LNHNV, CDR2 YYDKDF (reference sequence). V trimming: 6 bases; J trimming: 5 bases; junction bases outside the gene matches: 2. This CDR3 has 12 amino acids. Exclusions: uncontrolled infection, other autoimmune disease, pregnancy, lactation.

This receptor was obtained from a middle-aged man with Graves' ophthalmopathy. Sequencing input: blood. The chain is built from TRBV15 and TRBJ1-2, with TRBD1 matching over 8 bases. The CDR3 here is CATRDRVYGYTF. CDR3 nucleotide sequence: TGTGCCACCAGGGACAGGGTTTATGGCTACACCTTC.